A single sample gave rise to the 8 T cell receptor beta chains below, sequenced in a study of CD8 T cells in ankylosing spondylitis. Study-level results: Within ankylosing spondylitis blood, a TCR beta motif made up of roughly eight highly homologous variants appeared to be characteristic.

TCRdb re-called the 5' RACE reads with MiXCR, one entry per CDR3 protein. In the table there are about 460,000 distinct CDR3 sequences, roughly 5.2% of which are singletons. Their target antigens are unknown. Sequenced sample: blood, either unsorted or a sorted T cell fraction (not recorded which). Receptors originate from a male donor with ankylosing spondylitis.

In this sample, this clonotype turned up many times. This rearrangement joins TRBV15 to TRBJ2-7, with 7 bases that match TRBD2. The germline CDR1 and CDR2 sequences are LNHNV and YYDKDF (reference sequence). CDR3 size: 15 residues. V gave up 3 bases and J gave up 0 bases; unmatched junction bases: 5. The DNA for the CDR3 is TGTGCCACCAGCAGTCGGCGGGAGAGCTCCTACGAGCAGTACTTC. The encoded protein is CATSSRRESSYEQYF. Full variable domain (outside the CDR3, taken from reference TRBV15 and TRBJ2-7): DAMVIQNPRYQVTQFGKPVTLSCSQTLNHNVMYWYQQKSSQAPKLLFHYYDKDFNNEADTPDNFQSRRPNTSFCFLDIRSPGLGDTAMYLCATSSRRESSYEQYFGPGTRLTVT.

This clonotype was seen at least ten times. The chain's CDR3 is CASSPSPSGQASYGYTF. The CDR3 nucleotides are TGTGCCAGCAGCCCGTCACCTTCCGGACAGGCCTCATATGGCTACACCTTC. The chain joins TRBV4-2 to TRBJ1-2, with 7 bases identical to TRBD1. The germline CDR1 and CDR2 sequences are LGHNA and YNFKEQ. The CDR3 loop spans 17 amino acids. V shed 4 bases and J 5 bases; nucleotides not matched to a gene: 16.

This clonotype was observed many times. This chain connects TRBV12-3 or TRBV12-4 to TRBJ1-6; 8 bases match TRBD1. V shed 5 bases, J shed 8 bases, and the junction held 5 bases outside the gene matches. The CDR3 is 14 amino acids. Written as DNA, the CDR3 is TGTGCCAGCAGTCGACAGGGGAGGCATTCACCCCTCCACTTT. It encodes CASSRQGRHSPLHF.

This clonotype showed up many times. The chain combines TRBV20-1 with TRBJ2-7, with 10 bases lining up with TRBD2. J lost 4 bases, V lost 3 bases, and 6 bases had no gene match. The length of the CDR3 is 14 residues. The germline V gene encodes CDR1 DFQATT and CDR2 SNEGSKA (reference sequence). CDR3 in DNA: TGCAGTGCTAGTTATCCTAGCGGGAGTTACGAGCAGTACTTC. Its protein is CSASYPSGSYEQYF.

This clonotype was counted many times. The chain is built from TRBV24-1 and TRBJ2-1; weak D call: TRBD2 (5 bases). Germline CDR1 reads KGHDR; CDR2 reads SFDVKD. V lost 3 bases, J lost 0 bases, and 11 bases lay in between. The CDR3 length is 16 residues. The CDR3 coding sequence is TGTGCCACCAGTGATAGCGGCCTGAGCTCCTACAATGAGCAGTTCTTC. This gives the protein CATSDSGLSSYNEQFF.

This clonotype was seen more than once but under ten times. This rearrangement joins TRBV6-1 to TRBJ2-7, with D possibly being TRBD1 or TRBD2 (5 bases each). Germline V CDR1 and CDR2: MNHNS, SASEGT. This CDR3 region has 15 residues. The germline V and J ends were trimmed by 5 bases and 3 bases, with 17 bases remaining between them. The CDR3: CASSRPGTGDYEQYF. CDR3 DNA sequence: TGTGCCAGCAGTCGACCCGGGACCGGAGACTACGAGCAGTACTTC.

This clonotype was seen repeatedly, ten times or more. The V gene is TRBV15, the J gene TRBJ1-2; possible D gene TRBD1, 5 bases. V lost 1 base and J 6 bases, leaving 18 bases between the germline ends. CDR1 LNHNV and CDR2 YYDKDF come from the germline V gene (reference sequence). The CDR3 runs 16 residues. The CDR3 coding sequence is TGTGCCACCAGCAGAGGTCAGGTGGGGACGGAGGATGGCTACACCTTC. Its translation is CATSRGQVGTEDGYTF.

This clonotype was detected a few times. The chain links TRBV7-6 to TRBJ2-2, with TRBD2 as a possible D gene (5 bases). There are 15 residues in the CDR3. Trimming removed 8 bases at V and 4 bases at J, with 17 bases between. Germline assignment: CDR1 SGHVS and CDR2 FNYEAQ. Here the CDR3 DNA reads TGTGCCAGCCGCTCGAGCCCGGGGTCCACCGGGGAGCTGTTTTTT. This gives the protein CASRSSPGSTGELFF.